This T cell receptor (beta chain) derives from a study of cytomegalovirus exposure and HLA in healthy donors. Assay used: immunoSEQ multiplex PCR; TCRdb lists only in-frame clones, some missing. The table includes about 220,000 clones, 80% to 90% detected once. Germline lookup yields CDR1 SGHRS and CDR2 YFSETQ. CDR3 length: 15 amino acids. Trimming took 4 bases from V and 0 from J, leaving 11 bases between them. Findings and limits, study-wide: In a later analysis, first-cohort TCR clusters were found to tend to co-occur in the 120 or so validation repertoires.

As to this clone: What it binds is not known.

The rearrangement links TRBV5-1 to TRBJ2-1; tentative D call: TRBD2 (5 bases). This receptor was identified in a woman aged 18-29 years in good health and CMV-seronegative. Sequenced input: PBMCs. The CDR3 bases are TGCGCCAGCAGCCCCGTCGGACTCTCCTACAATGAGCAGTTCTTC. Translated: CASSPVGLSYNEQFF.